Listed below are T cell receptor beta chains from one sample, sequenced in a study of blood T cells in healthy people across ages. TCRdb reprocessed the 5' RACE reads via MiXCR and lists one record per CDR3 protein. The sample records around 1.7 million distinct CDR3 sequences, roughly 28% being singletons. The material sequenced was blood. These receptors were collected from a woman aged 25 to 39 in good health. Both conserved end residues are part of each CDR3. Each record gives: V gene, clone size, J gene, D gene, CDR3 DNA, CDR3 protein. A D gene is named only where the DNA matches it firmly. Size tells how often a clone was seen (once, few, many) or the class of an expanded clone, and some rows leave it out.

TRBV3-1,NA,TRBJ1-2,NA,TGTGCCAGCAGCCAGACAGATAGTGATGGCTACACCTTC,CASSQTDSDGYTF
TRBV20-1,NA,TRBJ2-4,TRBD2,TGCAGTGCGGGGGGGGAACGGGTCAAAAACATTCAGTACTTC,CSAGGERVKNIQYF
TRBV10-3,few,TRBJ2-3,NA,TGTGCCATCAGTGAGTTTGAGTCCGATACGCAGTATTTT,CAISEFESDTQYF
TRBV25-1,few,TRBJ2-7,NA,TGTGCCAGCAGTGAATCCCTGGGAACCTACGAGCAGTACTTC,CASSESLGTYEQYF
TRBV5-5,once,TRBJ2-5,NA,TGTGCCAGCAGTCCAGACATTCAAGAGACCCAGTACTTC,CASSPDIQETQYF
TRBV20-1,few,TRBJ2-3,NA,TGCAGTGCCTCGGACAGATTCACAGATACGCAGTATTTT,CSASDRFTDTQYF
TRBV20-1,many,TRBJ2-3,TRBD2,TGCAGTGCCCCCCGGACTAGATCCACAGATACGCAGTATTTT,CSAPRTRSTDTQYF
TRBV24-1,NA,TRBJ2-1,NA,TGTGCCATCAGTGATTTGGGGACTGTGCAGTTCTTC,CAISDLGTVQFF
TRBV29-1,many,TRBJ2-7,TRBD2,TGCAGTGCTACTAGCGGGGGCTCCTACGAGCAGTACTTC,CSATSGGSYEQYF
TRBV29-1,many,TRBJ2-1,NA,TGCAGCGTTGAAGATCGTTCGTACGGCCCGCAGTTCTTC,CSVEDRSYGPQFF
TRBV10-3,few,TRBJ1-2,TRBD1,TGTGCCATCAGCCGACAGGGGGCTGGCTATGGCTACACCTTC,CAISRQGAGYGYTF
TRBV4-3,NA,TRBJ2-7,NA,TGCGCCAGCAGCCAAATCGCGGGGAGCTACGAGCAGTACTTC,CASSQIAGSYEQYF
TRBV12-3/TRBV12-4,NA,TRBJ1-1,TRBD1,TGTGCCAGCAGTTGGAGTAACGGAGGGACAGGAGAAGCTTTCTTT,CASSWSNGGTGEAFF
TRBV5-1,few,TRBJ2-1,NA,TGCGCCAGCAGCTTGGAAATGGCCAATAATGAGCAGTTCTTC,CASSLEMANNEQFF
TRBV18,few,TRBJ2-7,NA,TGTGCCAGCTCACCACCGTCCGCTGATCACGAGCAGTACTTC,CASSPPSADHEQYF
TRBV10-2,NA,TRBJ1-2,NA,TGCGCCAGCAGTGCGACAGAAGTCTATGGCTACACCTTC,CASSATEVYGYTF
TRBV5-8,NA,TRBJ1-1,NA,TGTGCCAGCAGCTTGGAGAGGTTGATAAACACTGAAGCTTTCTTT,CASSLERLINTEAFF